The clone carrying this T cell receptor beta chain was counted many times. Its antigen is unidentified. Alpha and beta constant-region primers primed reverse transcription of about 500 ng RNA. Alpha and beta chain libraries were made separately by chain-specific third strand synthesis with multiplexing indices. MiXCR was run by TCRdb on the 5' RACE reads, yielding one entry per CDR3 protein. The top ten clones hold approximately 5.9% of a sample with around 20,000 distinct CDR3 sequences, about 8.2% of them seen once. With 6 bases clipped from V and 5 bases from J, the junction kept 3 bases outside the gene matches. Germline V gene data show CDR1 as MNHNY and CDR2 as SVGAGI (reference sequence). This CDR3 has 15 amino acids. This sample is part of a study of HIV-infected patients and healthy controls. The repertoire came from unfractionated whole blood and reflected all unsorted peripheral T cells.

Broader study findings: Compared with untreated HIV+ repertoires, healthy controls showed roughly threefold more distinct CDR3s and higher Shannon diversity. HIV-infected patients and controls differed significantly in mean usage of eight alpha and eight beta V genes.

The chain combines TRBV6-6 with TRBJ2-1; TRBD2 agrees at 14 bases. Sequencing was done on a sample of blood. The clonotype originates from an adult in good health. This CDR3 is CASSRLAGGNNEQFF. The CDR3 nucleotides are TGTGCCAGCAGCCGACTAGCGGGAGGGAACAATGAGCAGTTCTTC.